What follows are 10 T cell receptor beta chains derived from one specimen sequenced in a study of T cell changes during pregnancy in multiple sclerosis. The assay was immunoSEQ multiplex PCR, and TCRdb's table has in-frame clones only and misses some. This repertoire shows tens of thousands of clones, 90% to 95% found once; its top ten account for approximately 1.7%. The sample consisted of peripheral blood, taken after pregnancy. These receptors were collected from a female donor with multiple sclerosis, enrolled in a pregnancy study.

V and J are TRBV19 and TRBJ2-1; 11 nucleotides match TRBD2. CDR3 length: 17 amino acids. V lost 0 bases, J lost 6 bases, and 7 bases stayed unmatched. Germline V gene lookup returns CDR1 LNHDA and CDR2 SQIVND (reference sequence). This chain's CDR3 is CASSIDVAGGPFNEQFF. In DNA, the CDR3 is TGTGCCAGTAGTATAGATGTAGCGGGAGGGCCATTCAATGAGCAGTTCTTC.

V gene TRBV19 combines with J gene TRBJ2-2; 7 positions match TRBD2. J lost 4 bases, V lost 4 bases, and 9 bases had no gene match. The CDR3 runs to 16 residues. Germline CDR1 and CDR2: LNHDA and SQIVND (reference sequence). This CDR3 reads CASSTSGRLGTGELFF. In nucleotides, the CDR3 is TGTGCCAGTAGTACTAGCGGTCGGTTGGGCACCGGGGAGCTGTTTTTT. The full variable domain, its missing parts supplied by reference TRBV19 and TRBJ2-2, is DGGITQSPKYLFRKEGQNVTLSCEQNLNHDAMYWYRQDPGQGLRLIYYSQIVNDFQKGDIAEGYSVSREKKESFPLTVTSAQKNPTAFYLCASSTSGRLGTGELFFGEGSRLTVL.

V gene TRBV7-3 combines with J gene TRBJ2-1; perhaps TRBD2 as D (5 bases). The length of the CDR3 is 16 residues. Germline-derived CDR1 and CDR2 are SGHTA and FQGTGA. Deletions cut 1 base from V and 0 bases from J, with 10 bases between. The CDR3 loop reads CASSLNSDDSYNEQFF. CDR3 DNA: TGTGCCAGCAGCTTAAATAGCGACGACTCCTACAATGAGCAGTTCTTC.

The rearrangement links TRBV29-1 to TRBJ1-5; D unresolved. With 6 bases removed from V and 6 bases from J, the gap between germline ends came to 15 bases. The germline gives CDR1 SQVTM, CDR2 ANQGSEA. The CDR3 runs 13 residues. This CDR3 is CSVATAVGQPQHF. The DNA for the CDR3 is TGCAGCGTCGCGACGGCGGTAGGTCAGCCCCAGCATTTT.

J is TRBJ1-6 and V is TRBV6-6, with 7 bases aligning to TRBD1. Germline CDR1 and CDR2: MNHNY and SVGAGI (reference sequence). The trim removed 7 bases at V and 7 bases at J, leaving 7 bases unmatched. This CDR3 is 14 amino acids long. The CDR3 nucleotides are TGTGCCAGCAATCCCGGGACAGAGAATTCACCCCTCCACTTT. This translates into CASNPGTENSPLHF.

The chain carries TRBV7-9 and TRBJ2-5; no reliable D call. Looked up from germline, CDR1 is SEHNR and CDR2 is FQNEAQ (reference sequence). V was cut by 0 bases and J by 5 bases, with 7 bases left in between. The length of the CDR3 is 13 residues. The CDR3 DNA sequence: TGTGCCAGCAGCTTAGCCGGAGCCGAGACCCAGTACTTC. This sequence encodes CASSLAGAETQYF.

This sequence joins TRBV19 and TRBJ1-1; perhaps TRBD1 as D (6 bases). The germline gives CDR1 LNHDA, CDR2 SQIVND (reference sequence). Between the trimmed V and J ends, which lost 5 bases and 5 bases, there was a span of 12 bases. The CDR3 loop spans 13 amino acids. As DNA, the CDR3 is TGTGCCAGTAGTCTACAGGGAATGACTGAAGCTTTCTTT. It codes for CASSLQGMTEAFF.

The chain uses TRBV29-1 and TRBJ2-7; 9 bases line up with TRBD2. CDR3 length equals 13 residues. Trimming removed 5 bases from V and 6 bases from J; junction bases left unmatched: 8. Looked up from germline, CDR1 is SQVTM and CDR2 is ANQGSEA. CDR3 DNA: TGCAGCGTTAAAGGTAGCGGGAGTTCCGAGCAGTACTTC. Its translation: CSVKGSGSSEQYF.

V and J are TRBV28 and TRBJ2-7; 10 bases are a match to TRBD1. The V gene's germline CDR1 is MDHEN and CDR2 SYDVKM. The CDR3 is 17 residues long. Germline trimming cut 5 bases from V and 5 bases from J; bases unmatched to any gene: 15. The chain's CDR3 is CASSPLLLRDRGHEQYF. CDR3 nucleotides: TGTGCCAGCAGTCCGTTATTACTCCGGGACAGGGGTCACGAGCAGTACTTC.

This clone was picked up one time. The chain couples TRBV5-1 to TRBJ2-1; the D is unclear. The V end lost 2 bases, the J end lost 4 bases, and 13 bases lay between the germline ends. CDR3 length: 15 amino acids. Looked up from germline, CDR1 is SGHRS and CDR2 is YFSETQ. CDR3 coding DNA: TGCGCCAGCAGCTTTAGTCCCCCACGGTACAATGAGCAGTTCTTC. This codes for CASSFSPPRYNEQFF.